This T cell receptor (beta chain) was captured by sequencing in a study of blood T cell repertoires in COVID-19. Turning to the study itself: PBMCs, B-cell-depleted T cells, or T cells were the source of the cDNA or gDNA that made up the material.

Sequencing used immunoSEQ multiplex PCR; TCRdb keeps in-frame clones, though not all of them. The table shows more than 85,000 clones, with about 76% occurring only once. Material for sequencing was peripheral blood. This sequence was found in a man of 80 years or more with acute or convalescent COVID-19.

In DNA, the CDR3 is TGTGCCAGCAGCTTGATCAAGAACACTGAAGCTTTCTTT. It is translated as CASSLIKNTEAFF. This chain joins TRBV5-4 and TRBJ1-1; D not resolved. Germline CDR1 SGHNT, CDR2 YYREEE (reference sequence). The CDR3 totals 13 residues. The V end was cut by 1 base, the J end by 1 base, with 5 bases between. Complete variable domain (other parts from reference TRBV5-4 and TRBJ1-1): ETGVTQSPTHLIKTRGQQVTLRCSSQSGHNTVSWYQQALGQGPQFIFQYYREEENGRGNFPPRFSGLQFPNYSSELNVNALELDDSALYLCASSLIKNTEAFFGQGTRLTVV.